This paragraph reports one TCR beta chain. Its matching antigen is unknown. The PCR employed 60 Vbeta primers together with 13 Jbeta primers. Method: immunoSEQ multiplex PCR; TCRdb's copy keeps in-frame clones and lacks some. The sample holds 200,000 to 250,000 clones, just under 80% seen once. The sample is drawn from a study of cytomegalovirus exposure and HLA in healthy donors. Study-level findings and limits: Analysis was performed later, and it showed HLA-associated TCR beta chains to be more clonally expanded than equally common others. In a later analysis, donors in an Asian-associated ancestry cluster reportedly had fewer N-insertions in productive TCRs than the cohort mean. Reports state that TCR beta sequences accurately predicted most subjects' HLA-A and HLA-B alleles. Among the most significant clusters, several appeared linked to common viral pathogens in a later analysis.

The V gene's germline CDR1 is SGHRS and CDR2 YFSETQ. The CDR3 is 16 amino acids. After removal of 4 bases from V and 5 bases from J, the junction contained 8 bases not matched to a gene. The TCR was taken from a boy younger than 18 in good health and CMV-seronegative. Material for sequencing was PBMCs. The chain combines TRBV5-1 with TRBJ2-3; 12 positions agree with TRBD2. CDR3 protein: CASSAIPSGGGDTQYF. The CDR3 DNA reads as TGCGCCAGCAGCGCGATTCCTAGCGGGGGGGGAGATACGCAGTATTTT.